Presented here are 8 T cell receptor beta chains from one specimen sequenced in a study of blood T cell repertoires in COVID-19. TCRdb's copy holds only in-frame clones and misses some; the assay was immunoSEQ multiplex PCR. The sample records some 230,000 clones, roughly 81% being singletons. Sequencing was carried out using peripheral blood. Every receptor here comes from a man aged 45-60 years who had recovered from COVID-19.

The V gene is TRBV7-8, the J gene TRBJ2-5; perhaps TRBD2 as D (5 bases). The CDR3 has 17 residues. Germline-derived CDR1 and CDR2 are SGHVS and FQNEAQ. With 5 bases removed from V and 2 bases from J, the gap between germline ends came to 21 bases. The CDR3 spells CASSLSLRGIFQETQYF. As DNA, the CDR3 is TGTGCCAGCAGCCTCAGTCTACGGGGAATCTTTCAAGAGACCCAGTACTTC.

The chain couples TRBV20-1 to TRBJ2-6; D perhaps matches TRBD2 (5 bases). The CDR3 loop spans 15 amino acids. The germline CDR1 and CDR2 sequences are DFQATT and SNEGSKA (reference sequence). V was clipped by 3 bases and J by 0 bases, with 9 bases between them. CDR3: CSASNRGSGANVLTF. In DNA form, the CDR3 reads TGCAGTGCTAGTAACCGGGGCTCTGGGGCCAACGTCCTGACTTTC.

Worth noting for this clone: This CDR3 is missing its conserved last phenylalanine or tryptophan, likely due to a read error. No DNA is shown, since the ends of the CDR3 on it are uncertain; the CDR3 is the one TCRdb lists. This chain uses TRBV4-1 with TRBJ2-3; the DNA was not used to check the table's D call, TRBD1. Germline V gives CDR1 MGHRA, CDR2 YSYEKL. The CDR3 comprises 12 residues, both ends counted. The chain's CDR3 is CASSQELGDRDY.

The gene calls are TRBV28 and TRBJ2-7, with 9 bases matching TRBD1. The V segment lost 7 bases and the J segment 2 bases; nucleotides outside the gene matches: 6. The CDR3 consists of 14 residues. Germline V gene lookup returns CDR1 MDHEN and CDR2 SYDVKM. The CDR3 DNA sequence: TGTGCCAGCACTAGAGGACAGGGGCCCTACGAGCAGTACTTC. Its translation is CASTRGQGPYEQYF.

J is TRBJ2-4 and V is TRBV7-9, with 9 positions matching TRBD1. The CDR3 is 16 amino acids. The germline V gene has CDR1 SEHNR and CDR2 FQNEAQ (reference sequence). The J segment lost 9 bases and the V segment lost 0 bases, leaving 9 bases of the junction unmatched. The CDR3 sequence is CASSLASGQGYGIQYF. The CDR3 bases are TGTGCCAGCAGCTTAGCATCGGGACAGGGCTATGGCATTCAGTACTTC.

J is TRBJ2-2 and V is TRBV5-6, with 10 bases aligning to TRBD1. After removal of 0 bases from V and 5 bases from J, the junction contained 7 bases not matched to a gene. This CDR3 has 17 residues. Germline assignment: CDR1 SGHDT and CDR2 YYEEEE. CDR3 loop: CASSLGGQGRSTGELFF. The DNA for the CDR3 is TGTGCCAGCAGCTTGGGGGGACAGGGGAGATCTACCGGGGAGCTGTTTTTT.

The rearrangement uses TRBV28 and TRBJ1-1, with 8 nucleotides matching TRBD1. This CDR3 has 18 amino acids. V was pared by 6 bases and J by 0 bases, with 15 bases of the junction left unmatched. Germline V gene lookup returns CDR1 MDHEN and CDR2 SYDVKM. The CDR3 coding sequence is TGTGCCAGCAGGCTATGGACAGGGATCCTCCGGATGAACACTGAAGCTTTCTTT. This codes for CASRLWTGILRMNTEAFF. The whole variable domain, filled in from reference TRBV28 and TRBJ1-1, reads DVKVTQSSRYLVKRTGEKVFLECVQDMDHENMFWYRQDPGLGLRLIYFSYDVKMKEKGDIPEGYSVSREKKERFSLILESASTNQTSMYLCASRLWTGILRMNTEAFFGQGTRLTVV.

This clone was found once. This chain links TRBV24-1 with TRBJ2-7; tentative D call: TRBD1 (5 bases). Germline V CDR1 and CDR2: KGHDR, SFDVKD. The V end lost 5 bases, the J end lost 2 bases, and 12 bases lay between the germline ends. The CDR3 has 14 residues. The CDR3 is CATSGGRPPYEQYF. As DNA, the CDR3 is TGTGCCACCAGTGGGGGCAGGCCGCCCTACGAGCAGTACTTC.